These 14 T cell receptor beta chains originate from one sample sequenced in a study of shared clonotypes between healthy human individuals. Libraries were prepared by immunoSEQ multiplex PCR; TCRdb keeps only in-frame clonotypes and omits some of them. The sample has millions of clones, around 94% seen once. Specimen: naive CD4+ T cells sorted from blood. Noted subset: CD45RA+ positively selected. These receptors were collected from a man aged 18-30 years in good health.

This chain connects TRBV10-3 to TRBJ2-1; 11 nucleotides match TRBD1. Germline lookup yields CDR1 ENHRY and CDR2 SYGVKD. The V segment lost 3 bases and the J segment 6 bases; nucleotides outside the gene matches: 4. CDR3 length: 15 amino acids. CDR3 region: CAISEWDRGFNEQFF. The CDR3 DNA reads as TGTGCCATCAGTGAATGGGACAGGGGGTTCAATGAGCAGTTCTTC.

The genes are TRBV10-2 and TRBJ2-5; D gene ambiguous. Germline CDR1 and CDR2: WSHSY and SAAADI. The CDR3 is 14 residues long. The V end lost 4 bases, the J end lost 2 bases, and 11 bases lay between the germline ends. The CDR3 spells CASSVAAIQETQYF. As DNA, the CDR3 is TGCGCCAGCAGTGTTGCAGCGATTCAAGAGACCCAGTACTTC.

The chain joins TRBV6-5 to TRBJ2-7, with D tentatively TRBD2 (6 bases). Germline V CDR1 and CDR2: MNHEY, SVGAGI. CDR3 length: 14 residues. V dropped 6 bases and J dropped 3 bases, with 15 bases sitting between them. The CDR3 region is CASRPLTRGYEQYF. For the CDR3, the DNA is TGTGCCAGCAGGCCCTTGACTAGGGGCTACGAGCAGTACTTC.

The CDR3 protein is CASGTSGRAEETQYF. For the CDR3, the DNA is TGTGCCAGCGGGACTAGCGGGAGGGCGGAGGAGACCCAGTACTTC. This chain joins TRBV11-2 and TRBJ2-5; 16 nucleotides agree with TRBD2. The trim removed 8 bases at V and 5 bases at J, leaving 5 bases unmatched. Germline V gene sequence: CDR1 SGHAT, CDR2 FQNNGV. CDR3 length: 15 residues.

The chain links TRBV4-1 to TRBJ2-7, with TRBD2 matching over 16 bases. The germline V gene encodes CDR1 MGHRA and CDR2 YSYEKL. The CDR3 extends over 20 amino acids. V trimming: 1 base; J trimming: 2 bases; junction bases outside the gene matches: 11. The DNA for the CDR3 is TGCGCCAGCAGCCAAGCCCCTTCGGGACTAGCGGGAGGGCCCCCCTACGAGCAGTACTTC. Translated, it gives CASSQAPSGLAGGPPYEQYF.

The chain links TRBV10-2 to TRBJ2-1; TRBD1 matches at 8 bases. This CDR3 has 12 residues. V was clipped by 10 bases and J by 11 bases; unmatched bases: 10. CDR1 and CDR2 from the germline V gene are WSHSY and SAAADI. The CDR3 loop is CATSQQGDQQFF. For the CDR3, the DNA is TGCGCCACATCCCAACAGGGGGATCAGCAGTTCTTC.

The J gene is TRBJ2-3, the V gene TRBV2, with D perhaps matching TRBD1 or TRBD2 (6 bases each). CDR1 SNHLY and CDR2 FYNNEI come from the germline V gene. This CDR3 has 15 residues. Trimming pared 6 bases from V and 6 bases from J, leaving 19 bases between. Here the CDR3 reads CASSPGRGPKDTQYF. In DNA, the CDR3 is TGTGCCAGCAGCCCGGGCCGGGGGCCCAAGGATACGCAGTATTTT.

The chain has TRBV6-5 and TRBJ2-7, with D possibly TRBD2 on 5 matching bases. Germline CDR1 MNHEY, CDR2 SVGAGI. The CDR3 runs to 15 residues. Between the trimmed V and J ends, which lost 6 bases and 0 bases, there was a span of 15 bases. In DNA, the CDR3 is TGTGCCAGCAGCCCCGGGGTAGTCTACTCCTACGAGCAGTACTTC. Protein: CASSPGVVYSYEQYF.

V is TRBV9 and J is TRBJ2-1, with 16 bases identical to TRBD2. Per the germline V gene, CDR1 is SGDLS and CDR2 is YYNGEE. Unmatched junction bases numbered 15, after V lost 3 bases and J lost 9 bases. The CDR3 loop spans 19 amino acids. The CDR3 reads CASSETGTSGRASSSEQFF. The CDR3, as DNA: TGTGCCAGCAGCGAAACCGGGACTAGCGGGAGGGCCAGCTCGAGTGAGCAGTTCTTC.

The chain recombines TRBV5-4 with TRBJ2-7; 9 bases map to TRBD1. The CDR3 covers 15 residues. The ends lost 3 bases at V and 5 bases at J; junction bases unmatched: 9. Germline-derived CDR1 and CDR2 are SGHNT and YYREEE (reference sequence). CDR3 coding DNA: TGTGCCAGCAGCTGGGGTGGGACAGGGTTCGACGAGCAGTACTTC. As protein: CASSWGGTGFDEQYF. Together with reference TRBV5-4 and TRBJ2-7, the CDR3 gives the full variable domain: ETGVTQSPTHLIKTRGQQVTLRCSSQSGHNTVSWYQQALGQGPQFIFQYYREEENGRGNFPPRFSGLQFPNYSSELNVNALELDDSALYLCASSWGGTGFDEQYFGPGTRLTVT.

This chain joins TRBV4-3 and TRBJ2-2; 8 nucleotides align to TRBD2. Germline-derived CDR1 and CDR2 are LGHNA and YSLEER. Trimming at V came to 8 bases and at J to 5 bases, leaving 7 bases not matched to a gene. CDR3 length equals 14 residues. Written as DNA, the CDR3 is TGCGCCAGCCGGCGGGCGGGAGGAACCGGGGAGCTGTTTTTT. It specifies CASRRAGGTGELFF.

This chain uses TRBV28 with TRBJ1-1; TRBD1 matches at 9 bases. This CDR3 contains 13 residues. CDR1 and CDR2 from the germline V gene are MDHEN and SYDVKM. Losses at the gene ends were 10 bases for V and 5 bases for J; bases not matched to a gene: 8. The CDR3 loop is CATEQGAPTEAFF. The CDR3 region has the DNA TGTGCCACCGAACAGGGGGCGCCTACTGAAGCTTTCTTT.

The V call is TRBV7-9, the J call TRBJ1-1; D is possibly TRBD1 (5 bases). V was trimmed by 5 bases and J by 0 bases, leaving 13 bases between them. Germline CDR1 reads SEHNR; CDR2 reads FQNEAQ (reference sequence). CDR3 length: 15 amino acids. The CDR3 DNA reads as TGTGCCAGCAGCCCTGAGACAGCCATGAACACTGAAGCTTTCTTT. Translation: CASSPETAMNTEAFF.

The CDR3 here is CASPSKRTSTDTQYF. Written as DNA, the CDR3 is TGTGCCAGCCCGTCGAAGCGGACTAGCACAGATACGCAGTATTTT. The rearrangement links TRBV21-1 to TRBJ2-3; TRBD2 is taken as the D call from the table, unchecked against the DNA. TRBV21-1 is assigned pseudogene status. This CDR3 has 15 amino acids.